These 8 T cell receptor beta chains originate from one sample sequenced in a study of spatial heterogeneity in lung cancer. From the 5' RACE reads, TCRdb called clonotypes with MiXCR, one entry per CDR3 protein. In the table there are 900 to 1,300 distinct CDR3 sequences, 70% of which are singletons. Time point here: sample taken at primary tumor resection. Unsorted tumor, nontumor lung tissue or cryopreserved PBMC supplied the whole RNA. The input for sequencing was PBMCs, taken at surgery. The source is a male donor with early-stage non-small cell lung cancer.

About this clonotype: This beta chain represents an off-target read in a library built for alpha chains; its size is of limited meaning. The CDR3, as DNA: TGTGCCAGCAGTGAAGGCATTTATAGCAATCAGCCCCAGCATTTT. Translating gives CASSEGIYSNQPQHF. The chain uses TRBV2 and TRBJ1-5, with D hard to call. V was shortened by 1 base and J by 0 bases, with 7 bases between the two germline ends. Germline CDR1 is SNHLY and CDR2 is FYNNEI. The CDR3 consists of 15 residues. Looking up the rest from reference TRBV2 and TRBJ1-5 gives the full variable domain: EPEVTQTPSHQVTQMGQEVILRCVPISNHLYFYWYRQILGQKVEFLVSFYNNEISEKSEIFDDQFSVERPDGSNFTLKIRSTKLEDSAMYFCASSEGIYSNQPQHFGDGTRLSIL.

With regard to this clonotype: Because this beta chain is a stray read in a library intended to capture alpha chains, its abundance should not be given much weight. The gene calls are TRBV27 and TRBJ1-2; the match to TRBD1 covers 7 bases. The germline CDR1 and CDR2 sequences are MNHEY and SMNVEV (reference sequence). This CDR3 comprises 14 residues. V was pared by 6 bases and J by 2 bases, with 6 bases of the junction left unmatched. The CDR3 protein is CASRNDRVNYGYTF. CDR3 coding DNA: TGTGCCAGCAGAAATGACAGGGTAAACTATGGCTACACCTTC.

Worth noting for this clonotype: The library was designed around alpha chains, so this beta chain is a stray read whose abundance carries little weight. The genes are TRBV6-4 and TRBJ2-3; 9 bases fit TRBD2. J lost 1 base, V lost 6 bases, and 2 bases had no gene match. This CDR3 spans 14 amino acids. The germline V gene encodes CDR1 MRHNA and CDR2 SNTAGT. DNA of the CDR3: TGTGCCAGCAGGCGGACTAGCGGCACAGATACGCAGTATTTT. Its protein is CASRRTSGTDTQYF.

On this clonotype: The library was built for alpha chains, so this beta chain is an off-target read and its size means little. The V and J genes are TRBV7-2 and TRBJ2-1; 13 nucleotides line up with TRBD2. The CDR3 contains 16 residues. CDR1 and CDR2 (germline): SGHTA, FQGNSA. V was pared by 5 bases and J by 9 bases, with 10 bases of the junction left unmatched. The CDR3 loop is CASSVRTSGSGSEQFF. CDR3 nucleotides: TGTGCCAGCAGCGTCCGGACTAGCGGGAGTGGGAGTGAGCAGTTCTTC.

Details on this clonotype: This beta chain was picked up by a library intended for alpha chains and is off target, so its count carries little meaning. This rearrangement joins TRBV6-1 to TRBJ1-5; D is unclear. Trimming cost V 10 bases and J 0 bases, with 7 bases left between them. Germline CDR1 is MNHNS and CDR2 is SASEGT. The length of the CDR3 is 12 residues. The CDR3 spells CAIRDSNQPQHF. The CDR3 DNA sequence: TGTGCCATTCGAGATAGCAATCAGCCCCAGCATTTT.

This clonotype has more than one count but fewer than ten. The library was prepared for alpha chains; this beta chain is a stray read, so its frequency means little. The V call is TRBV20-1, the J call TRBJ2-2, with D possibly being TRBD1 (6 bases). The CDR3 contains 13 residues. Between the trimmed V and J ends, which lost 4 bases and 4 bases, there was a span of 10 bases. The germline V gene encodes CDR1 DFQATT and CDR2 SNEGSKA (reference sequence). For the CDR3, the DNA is TGCAGTGCTACAGGGGCGGGCACCGGGGAGCTGTTTTTT. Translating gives CSATGAGTGELFF.

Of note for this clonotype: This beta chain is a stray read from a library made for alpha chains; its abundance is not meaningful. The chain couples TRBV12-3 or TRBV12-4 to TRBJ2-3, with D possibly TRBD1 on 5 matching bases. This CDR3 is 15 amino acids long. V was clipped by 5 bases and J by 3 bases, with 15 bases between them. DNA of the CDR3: TGTGCCAGCAGTCCGCAGGGTGTTGGGACAGATACGCAGTATTTT. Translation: CASSPQGVGTDTQYF.

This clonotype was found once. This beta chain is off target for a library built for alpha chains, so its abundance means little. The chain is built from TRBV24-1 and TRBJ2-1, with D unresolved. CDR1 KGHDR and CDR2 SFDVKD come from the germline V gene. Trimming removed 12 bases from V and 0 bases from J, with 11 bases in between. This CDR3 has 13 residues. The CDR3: CASRAISYNEQFF. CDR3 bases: TGTGCCTCCCGGGCCATCTCCTACAATGAGCAGTTCTTC.